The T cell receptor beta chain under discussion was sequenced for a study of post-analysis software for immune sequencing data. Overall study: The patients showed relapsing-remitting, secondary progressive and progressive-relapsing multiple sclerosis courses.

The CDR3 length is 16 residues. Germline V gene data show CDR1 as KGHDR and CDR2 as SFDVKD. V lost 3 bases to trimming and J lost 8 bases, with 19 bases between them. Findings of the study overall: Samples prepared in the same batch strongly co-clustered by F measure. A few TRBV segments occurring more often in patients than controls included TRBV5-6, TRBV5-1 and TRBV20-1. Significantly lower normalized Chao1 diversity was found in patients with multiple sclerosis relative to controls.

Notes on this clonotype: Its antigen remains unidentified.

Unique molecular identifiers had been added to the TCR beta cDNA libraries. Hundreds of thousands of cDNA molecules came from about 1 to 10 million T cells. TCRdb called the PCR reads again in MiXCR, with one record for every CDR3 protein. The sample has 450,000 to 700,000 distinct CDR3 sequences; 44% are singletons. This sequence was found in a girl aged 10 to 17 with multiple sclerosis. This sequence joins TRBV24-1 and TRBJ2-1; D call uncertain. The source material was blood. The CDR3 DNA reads TGTGCCACCAGTGATCCCTCGGGCGGAAGAGGCGATGAGCAGTTCTTC. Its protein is CATSDPSGGRGDEQFF.